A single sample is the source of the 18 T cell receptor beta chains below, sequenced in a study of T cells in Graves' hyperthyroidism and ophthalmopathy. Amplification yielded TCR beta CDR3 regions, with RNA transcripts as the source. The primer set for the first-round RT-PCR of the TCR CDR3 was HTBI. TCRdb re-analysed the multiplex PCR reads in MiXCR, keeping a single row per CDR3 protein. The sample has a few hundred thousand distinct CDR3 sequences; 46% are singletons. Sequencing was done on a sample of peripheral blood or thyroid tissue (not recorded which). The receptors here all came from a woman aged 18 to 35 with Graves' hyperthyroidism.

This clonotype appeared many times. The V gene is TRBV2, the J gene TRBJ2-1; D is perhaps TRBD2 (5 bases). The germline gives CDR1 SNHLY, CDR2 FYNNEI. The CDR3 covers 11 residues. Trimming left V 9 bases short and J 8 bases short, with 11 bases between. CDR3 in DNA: TGTGCCAGTTCACAAGCGGATGAGCAGTTCTTC. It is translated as CASSQADEQFF.

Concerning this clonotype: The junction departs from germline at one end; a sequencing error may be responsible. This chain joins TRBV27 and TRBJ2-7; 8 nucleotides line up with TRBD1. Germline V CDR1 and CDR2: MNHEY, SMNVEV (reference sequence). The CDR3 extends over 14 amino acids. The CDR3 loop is CASSLRTGIYEQCF. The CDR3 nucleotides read TGTGCCAGCAGCCTCCGGACAGGGATCTACGAGCAGTGCTTC.

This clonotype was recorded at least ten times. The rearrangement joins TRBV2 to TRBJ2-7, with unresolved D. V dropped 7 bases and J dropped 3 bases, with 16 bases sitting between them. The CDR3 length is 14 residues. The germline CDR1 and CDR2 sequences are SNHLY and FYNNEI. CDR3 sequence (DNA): TGTGCCAGCACCTTGACCTGGGCGAACTACGAGCAGTACTTC. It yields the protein CASTLTWANYEQYF.

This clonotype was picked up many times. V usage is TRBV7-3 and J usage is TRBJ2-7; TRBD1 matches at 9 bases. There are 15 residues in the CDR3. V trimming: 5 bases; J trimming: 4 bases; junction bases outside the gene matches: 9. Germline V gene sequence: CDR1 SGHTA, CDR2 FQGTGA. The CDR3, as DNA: TGTGCCAGCAGCCCGACGGGACAGGGTGATTACGAGCAGTACTTC. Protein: CASSPTGQGDYEQYF.

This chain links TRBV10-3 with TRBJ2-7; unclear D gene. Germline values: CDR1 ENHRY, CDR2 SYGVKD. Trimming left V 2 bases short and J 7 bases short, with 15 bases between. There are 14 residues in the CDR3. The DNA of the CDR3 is TGTGCCATCAGTGAGATTAGGAAATCCAATGAGCAGTACTTC. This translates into CAISEIRKSNEQYF.

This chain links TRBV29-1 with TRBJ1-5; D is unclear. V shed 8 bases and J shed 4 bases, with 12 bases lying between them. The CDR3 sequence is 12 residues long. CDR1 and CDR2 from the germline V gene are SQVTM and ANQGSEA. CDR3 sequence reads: CSSDPPNQPQHF. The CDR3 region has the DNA TGCAGCAGTGACCCCCCAAATCAGCCCCAGCATTTT.

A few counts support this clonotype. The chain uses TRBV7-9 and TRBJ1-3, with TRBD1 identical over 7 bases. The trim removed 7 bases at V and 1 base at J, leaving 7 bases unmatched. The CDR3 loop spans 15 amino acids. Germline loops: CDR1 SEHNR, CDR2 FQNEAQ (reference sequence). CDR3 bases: TGTGCCAGCACCCTTATGGGACAGTCTGGAAACACCATATATTTT. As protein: CASTLMGQSGNTIYF.

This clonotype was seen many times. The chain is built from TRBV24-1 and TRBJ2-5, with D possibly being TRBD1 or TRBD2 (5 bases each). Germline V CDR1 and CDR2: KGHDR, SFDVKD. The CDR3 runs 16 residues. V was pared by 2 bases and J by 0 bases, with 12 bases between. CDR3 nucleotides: TGTGCCACCAGTGATTCCCGGAGGACAAACCAAGAGACCCAGTACTTC. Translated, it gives CATSDSRRTNQETQYF.

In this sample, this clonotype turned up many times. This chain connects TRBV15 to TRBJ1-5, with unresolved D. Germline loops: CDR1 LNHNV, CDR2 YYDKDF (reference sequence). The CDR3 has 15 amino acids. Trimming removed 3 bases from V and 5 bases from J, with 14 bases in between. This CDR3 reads CATSSPREWDQPQHF. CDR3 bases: TGTGCCACCAGCAGCCCTCGGGAGTGGGATCAGCCCCAGCATTTT.

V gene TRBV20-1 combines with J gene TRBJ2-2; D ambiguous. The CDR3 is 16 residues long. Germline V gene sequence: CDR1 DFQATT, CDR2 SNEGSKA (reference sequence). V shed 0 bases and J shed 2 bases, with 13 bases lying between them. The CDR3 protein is CSARDRTRGNTGELFF. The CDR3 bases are TGCAGTGCTAGAGATCGAACTCGCGGTAACACCGGGGAGCTGTTTTTT.

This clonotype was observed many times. The CDR3 region has the DNA TGTGCCAGCAGCTTAAACCAGGAGAAATTTTTATCGTATAATTCACCCCTCCACTTT. Its translation: CASSLNQEKFLSYNSPLHF. The gene calls are TRBV7-3 and TRBJ1-6; D call uncertain. Germline V gives CDR1 SGHTA, CDR2 FQGTGA. The CDR3 covers 19 residues. V was trimmed by 1 base and J by 4 bases, leaving 20 bases between them.

The CDR3: CASSLSTGTRYNEQFF. The CDR3 DNA follows: TGTGCCAGCAGCCTTTCTACCGGGACTAGGTACAATGAGCAGTTCTTC. The rearrangement links TRBV3-1 to TRBJ2-1; 8 nucleotides agree with TRBD2. Germline CDR1 LGHDT, CDR2 YNNKEL (reference sequence). The trim removed 4 bases at V and 4 bases at J, leaving 9 bases unmatched. The length of the CDR3 is 16 residues.

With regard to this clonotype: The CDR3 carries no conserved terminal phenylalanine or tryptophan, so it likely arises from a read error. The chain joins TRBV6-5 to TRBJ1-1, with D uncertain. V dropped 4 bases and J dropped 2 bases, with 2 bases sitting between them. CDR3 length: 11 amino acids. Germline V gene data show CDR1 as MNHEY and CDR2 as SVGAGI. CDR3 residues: CASSSNTEAFL. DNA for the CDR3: TGTGCCAGCAGTTCTAACACTGAAGCTTTCCTT.

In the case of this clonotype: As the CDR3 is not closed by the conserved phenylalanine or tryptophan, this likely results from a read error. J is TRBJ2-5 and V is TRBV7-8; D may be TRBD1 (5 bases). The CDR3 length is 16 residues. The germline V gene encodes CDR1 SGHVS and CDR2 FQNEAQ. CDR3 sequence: CASSQDGHSCQETQYL. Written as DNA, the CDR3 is TGCGCCAGCAGCCAAGATGGACATTCGTGCCAAGAAACCCAGTACCTC.

The DNA for the CDR3 is TGTGCCATAGCGGGAGCCGGGGAGCTGTTTTTT. This encodes CAIAGAGELFF. The chain couples TRBV10-3 to TRBJ2-2; 8 bases line up with TRBD2. Trimming removed 9 bases from V and 6 bases from J; junction bases left unmatched: 0. Germline CDR1 is ENHRY and CDR2 is SYGVKD. This CDR3 region has 11 residues.

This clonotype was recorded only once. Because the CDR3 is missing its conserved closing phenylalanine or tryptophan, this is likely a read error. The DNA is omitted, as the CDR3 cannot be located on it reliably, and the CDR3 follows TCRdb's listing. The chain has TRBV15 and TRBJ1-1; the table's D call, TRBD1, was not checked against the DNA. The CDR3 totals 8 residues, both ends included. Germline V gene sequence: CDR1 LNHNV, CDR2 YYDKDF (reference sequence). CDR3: CATSREGV.

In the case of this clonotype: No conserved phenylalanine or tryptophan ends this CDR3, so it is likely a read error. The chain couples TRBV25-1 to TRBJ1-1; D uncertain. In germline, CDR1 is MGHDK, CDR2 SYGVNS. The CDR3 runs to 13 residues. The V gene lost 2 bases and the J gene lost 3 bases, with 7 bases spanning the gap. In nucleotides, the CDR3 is TGTGCCAGCAGTGAAGCGGGAGACACTGAAGCTTTCCTT. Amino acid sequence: CASSEAGDTEAFL.

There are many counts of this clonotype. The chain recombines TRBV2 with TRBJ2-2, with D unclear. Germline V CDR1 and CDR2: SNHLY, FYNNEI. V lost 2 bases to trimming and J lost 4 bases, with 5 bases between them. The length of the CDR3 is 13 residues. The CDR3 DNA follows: TGTGCCAGCAGTGAAAGTTTCACCGGGGAGCTGTTTTTT. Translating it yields CASSESFTGELFF. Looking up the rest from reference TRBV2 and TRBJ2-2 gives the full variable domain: EPEVTQTPSHQVTQMGQEVILRCVPISNHLYFYWYRQILGQKVEFLVSFYNNEISEKSEIFDDQFSVERPDGSNFTLKIRSTKLEDSAMYFCASSESFTGELFFGEGSRLTVL.